These 24 T cell receptor beta chains came from one sample sequenced in a study of T-cell reconstitution after alpha-beta-depleted transplantation in children. This sample's TCRbeta library carried unique molecular identifier barcodes. TCRdb re-called the PCR reads through MiXCR, storing one row per CDR3 protein. The data show fewer than 150,000 distinct CDR3 sequences, with roughly 23% seen just once and roughly 10% held by the top ten. Sequenced material: PBMCs, mostly from graft donor cells, taken 180 days after TCRalphabeta/CD19-depleted stem cell transplant. All receptors come from a male patient aged 2-9 years who had a stem cell transplant for chronic granulomatous disease, so the T cells may come from the graft donor.

The J gene is TRBJ2-1, the V gene TRBV7-6, with 10 bases fitting TRBD2. CDR1 and CDR2 from the germline V gene are SGHVS and FNYEAQ. This CDR3 is built from 16 residues. The ends lost 1 base at V and 7 bases at J; junction bases unmatched: 7. The CDR3 loop reads CASSLGASGSRNEQFF. CDR3 in DNA: TGTGCCAGCAGCTTAGGAGCTAGCGGGAGTCGGAATGAGCAGTTCTTC.

This clonotype appeared many times. This rearrangement joins TRBV12-3 or TRBV12-4 to TRBJ1-2, with D possibly matching TRBD1 (5 bases). There are 15 residues in the CDR3. Trimming removed 1 base at V and 0 bases at J, with 9 bases between. CDR3 sequence (DNA): TGTGCCAGCAGTTTAGTAACAGGACCTAACTATGGCTACACCTTC. Its protein product is CASSLVTGPNYGYTF.

This clonotype was recorded many times. This chain uses TRBV7-2 with TRBJ2-5, with no clear D. The germline V and J ends were trimmed by 3 bases and 4 bases, with 3 bases remaining between them. From germline, CDR1 is SGHTA and CDR2 FQGNSA. The CDR3 covers 11 residues. The CDR3, as DNA: TGTGCCAGCAGCTTCCGAGAGACCCAGTACTTC. Its protein is CASSFRETQYF. Full variable domain (rest looked up from reference TRBV7-2 and TRBJ2-5): GAGVSQSPSNKVTEKGKDVELRCDPISGHTALYWYRQSLGQGLEFLIYFQGNSAPDKSGLPSDRFSAERTGGSVSTLTIQRTQQEDSAVYLCASSFRETQYFGPGTRLLVL.

This clonotype appeared a few times. The chain is built from TRBV12-3 or TRBV12-4 and TRBJ1-1; D gene unclear. The CDR3 loop spans 13 amino acids. The V end lost 6 bases, the J end lost 1 base, and 9 bases lay between the germline ends. The CDR3 loop is CASSMNKNTEAFF. CDR3 sequence (DNA): TGTGCCAGCAGCATGAACAAGAACACTGAAGCTTTCTTT.

In its sample, this clonotype was seen many times. The V call is TRBV10-3, the J call TRBJ1-5; the match to TRBD1 covers 10 bases. Germline values: CDR1 ENHRY, CDR2 SYGVKD. There are 14 residues in the CDR3. J gave up 7 bases and V 4 bases, and 4 bases lay outside the gene matches. The CDR3 here is CAISGDRGVQPQHF. The CDR3 bases are TGTGCCATCAGTGGGGACAGGGGCGTCCAGCCCCAGCATTTT.

This clonotype was seen at least ten times. V usage is TRBV7-6 and J usage is TRBJ2-2; tentative D call: TRBD2 (6 bases). Trimming shortened V by 3 bases and J by 6 bases, and 8 bases separated the two germline ends. Germline V gene data show CDR1 as SGHVS and CDR2 as FNYEAQ. The CDR3 length is 13 residues. The CDR3 is CASSFGGSGELFF. CDR3 nucleotides: TGTGCCAGCAGCTTTGGGGGGTCCGGGGAGCTGTTTTTT.

This clonotype was seen at least ten times. The CDR3 reads CASSFPGQFGVSYEQYF. CDR3 nucleotide sequence: TGTGCCAGCAGTTTCCCCGGCCAGTTCGGGGTCTCCTACGAGCAGTACTTC. V is TRBV28 and J is TRBJ2-7, with D possibly matching TRBD2 (5 bases). Looked up from germline, CDR1 is MDHEN and CDR2 is SYDVKM. The CDR3 is made up of 17 amino acids. Trimming removed 3 bases from V and 0 bases from J, with 18 bases in between. The full variable domain, with the rest looked up from reference TRBV28 and TRBJ2-7, is DVKVTQSSRYLVKRTGEKVFLECVQDMDHENMFWYRQDPGLGLRLIYFSYDVKMKEKGDIPEGYSVSREKKERFSLILESASTNQTSMYLCASSFPGQFGVSYEQYFGPGTRLTVT.

This clonotype was seen many times. The chain is built from TRBV28 and TRBJ1-5; D is uncertain. Germline V lookup: CDR1 MDHEN, CDR2 SYDVKM. The CDR3 length is 13 residues. V gave up 1 base and J gave up 6 bases, with 7 bases separating them. Here the CDR3 DNA reads TGTGCCAGCAGTTTATTGGGGATTCAGCCCCAGCATTTT. Its protein is CASSLLGIQPQHF.

This chain joins TRBV5-1 and TRBJ2-6, with D perhaps matching TRBD2 (5 bases). Trimming took 4 bases from V and 4 from J, leaving 12 bases between them. The CDR3 totals 15 residues. Germline V gives CDR1 SGHRS, CDR2 YFSETQ. CDR3 sequence (DNA): TGCGCCAGCAGCGCGAGGGTAGCGGGGGCCAACGTCCTGACTTTC. Translation: CASSARVAGANVLTF.

This clonotype has more than one count but fewer than ten. V and J are TRBV12-3 or TRBV12-4 and TRBJ2-1; D unclear. V was trimmed by 3 bases and J by 8 bases, leaving 17 bases between them. This CDR3 comprises 15 residues. The CDR3, as DNA: TGTGCCAGCAGTTTGCTCAGTGGGGAACGGCATGAGCAGTTCTTC. Amino acid sequence: CASSLLSGERHEQFF.

The chain employs TRBV4-3 and TRBJ2-2, with TRBD2 as a possible D gene (6 bases). The germline V gene has CDR1 LGHNA and CDR2 YSLEER. The CDR3 runs 13 residues. Trimming took off 4 bases at V and 4 bases at J, with 7 bases between the two ends. This chain's CDR3 is CASSRAGTGELFF. CDR3 DNA: TGCGCCAGCAGCCGAGCGGGCACCGGGGAGCTGTTTTTT.

This clonotype was seen many times. The chain uses TRBV29-1 and TRBJ2-2, with a possible D match to TRBD2 (6 bases). The germline gives CDR1 SQVTM, CDR2 ANQGSEA. This CDR3 is 15 amino acids long. V lost 0 bases and J lost 5, with 13 bases in between. The CDR3 spells CSVEESLAGTGELFF. CDR3 nucleotide sequence: TGCAGCGTTGAAGAATCACTAGCAGGGACCGGGGAGCTGTTTTTT.

V usage is TRBV12-3 or TRBV12-4 and J usage is TRBJ2-7; 9 nucleotides match TRBD1. The J segment lost 3 bases and the V segment lost 5 bases, leaving 14 bases of the junction unmatched. CDR3 length: 17 residues. CDR3 sequence reads: CASSLHPTGGIDYEQYF. In DNA, the CDR3 is TGTGCCAGCAGTCTTCACCCGACAGGGGGAATTGACTACGAGCAGTACTTC.

The J gene is TRBJ2-3, the V gene TRBV11-2; D is ambiguous. V lost 6 bases to trimming and J lost 1 base, with 11 bases between them. This CDR3 contains 14 residues. Germline V CDR1 and CDR2: SGHAT, FQNNGV. As DNA, the CDR3 is TGTGCCAGCAGGGGTTTATACGGCACAGATACGCAGTATTTT. Translated, it gives CASRGLYGTDTQYF.

This chain links TRBV12-3 or TRBV12-4 with TRBJ2-1; 7 nucleotides match TRBD1. Germline trimming cut 3 bases from V and 6 bases from J; bases unmatched to any gene: 8. The CDR3 consists of 15 residues. The CDR3 DNA reads TGTGCCAGCAGTTTCCTCGACAGGGCGCCCAATGAGCAGTTCTTC. It specifies CASSFLDRAPNEQFF.

This clonotype was seen ten or more times. V and J are TRBV29-1 and TRBJ2-7, with D hard to call. The V end lost 5 bases, the J end lost 6 bases, and 11 bases lay between the germline ends. This CDR3 is 11 amino acids long. CDR1 SQVTM and CDR2 ANQGSEA come from the germline V gene. The CDR3 is CSVRLLGEQYF. The CDR3 coding sequence is TGCAGCGTTAGGTTGCTGGGCGAGCAGTACTTC.

This clonotype was observed a few times. The rearrangement uses TRBV5-1 and TRBJ2-3, with 14 nucleotides matching TRBD2. Trimming cost V 4 bases and J 10 bases; bases outside gene matches: 14. Germline CDR1 and CDR2: SGHRS and YFSETQ. This CDR3 region has 17 residues. CDR3 nucleotides: TGCGCCAGCAGCCTCGGACTAGCGGGGGGCCCCGTTAAGTCGCAGTATTTT. Protein product: CASSLGLAGGPVKSQYF.

This clonotype was seen repeatedly, ten times or more. The rearrangement uses TRBV29-1 and TRBJ1-2; possible D gene TRBD1, 6 bases. The CDR3 is 11 residues long. Trimming removed 4 bases from V and 6 bases from J, with 9 bases in between. The germline V gene has CDR1 SQVTM and CDR2 ANQGSEA. The CDR3: CSVAAGDGYTF. CDR3 in DNA: TGCAGCGTTGCGGCAGGGGATGGCTACACCTTC.

V is TRBV29-1 and J is TRBJ2-7; D is unresolved. The germline gives CDR1 SQVTM, CDR2 ANQGSEA. The germline V and J ends were trimmed by 1 base and 2 bases, with 9 bases remaining between them. The CDR3 totals 13 residues. The CDR3 nucleotides read TGCAGCGTTGAAGGTACAACACCCTACGAGCAGTACTTC. This gives the protein CSVEGTTPYEQYF.

This clonotype was counted a few times. This chain connects TRBV12-3 or TRBV12-4 to TRBJ2-5; perhaps TRBD1 as D (5 bases). The CDR3 length is 16 residues. The germline V and J ends were trimmed by 1 base and 3 bases, with 15 bases remaining between them. CDR3 DNA: TGTGCCAGCAGTTTAGGAGGTCAGGGATTTGAAGAGACCCAGTACTTC. Protein: CASSLGGQGFEETQYF.

A few counts support this clonotype. The chain carries TRBV9 and TRBJ2-2; D may be TRBD2 (6 bases). Trimming pared 5 bases from V and 4 bases from J, leaving 18 bases between. The CDR3 loop spans 16 amino acids. Germline-derived CDR1 and CDR2 are SGDLS and YYNGEE. In nucleotides, the CDR3 is TGTGCCAGCAGTTACCGCGGGGAAGTAGGCACCGGGGAGCTGTTTTTT. Encoded protein: CASSYRGEVGTGELFF.

The chain joins TRBV4-1 to TRBJ2-7; tentative D call: TRBD1 (6 bases). The length of the CDR3 is 14 residues. In germline, CDR1 is MGHRA, CDR2 YSYEKL. The germline V and J ends were trimmed by 1 base and 5 bases, with 12 bases remaining between them. CDR3 coding DNA: TGCGCCAGCAGCCAAGTGTGGACAGATAACGAGCAGTACTTC. The encoded protein is CASSQVWTDNEQYF.

This clonotype was counted only a few times. CDR3 sequence: CASSPQLTVGTEAFF. CDR3 nucleotide sequence: TGTGCCAGCAGCCCACAGCTCACTGTGGGCACTGAAGCTTTCTTT. The chain uses TRBV7-2 and TRBJ1-1; D gene uncertain. The germline gives CDR1 SGHTA, CDR2 FQGNSA. V lost 5 bases and J lost 4, with 17 bases in between. This CDR3 spans 15 amino acids. Variable domain in full (rest from reference TRBV7-2 and TRBJ1-1): GAGVSQSPSNKVTEKGKDVELRCDPISGHTALYWYRQSLGQGLEFLIYFQGNSAPDKSGLPSDRFSAERTGGSVSTLTIQRTQQEDSAVYLCASSPQLTVGTEAFFGQGTRLTVV.

The rearrangement joins TRBV5-1 to TRBJ2-7; D gene uncertain. The CDR3 loop spans 12 amino acids. Trimming stripped 5 bases from V and 3 bases from J, with 9 bases between. Looked up from germline, CDR1 is SGHRS and CDR2 is YFSETQ. The CDR3 region is CASSHLNYEQYF. The CDR3 DNA follows: TGCGCCAGCAGTCATCTAAACTACGAGCAGTACTTC.